This T cell receptor (beta chain) was recovered during a study of blood T cell repertoires in COVID-19. This CDR3 spans 16 amino acids. In germline, CDR1 is SGHTA, CDR2 FQGNSA. Trimming cost V 2 bases and J 4 bases, with 17 bases left between them. The table came from immunoSEQ multiplex PCR; TCRdb's copy has only in-frame clones and leaves some out. The sample comprises more than 300,000 clones, around nine tenths of which are singletons, and roughly a tenth rests with the top ten. The chain joins TRBV7-2 to TRBJ1-2, with D perhaps matching TRBD1 (5 bases). This TCR came from a woman aged 30 to 39 who had recovered from COVID-19. Sample: PBMCs or T cells enriched from blood (not recorded which). Here the CDR3 reads CASSLIRGAAFYGYTF. The CDR3 coding sequence is TGTGCCAGCAGCTTAATTAGGGGCGCCGCTTTCTATGGCTACACCTTC.